This T cell receptor (beta chain) comes out of a study of graft-versus-host responses after intestinal transplantation. Study-level results: The authors found GvH clones in recipient marrow, some appearing first in ileum or blood.

The germline gives CDR1 MNHEY, CDR2 SMNVEV (reference sequence). CDR3 length equals 13 residues. J lost 8 bases, V lost 5 bases, and 4 bases had no gene match. Data came from immunoSEQ multiplex PCR; TCRdb stores just in-frame clones and leaves some out. The sample shows roughly 6,000 clones, 22% of them seen only once. The reaction was completed, and proliferating CFSE-low CD3+CD4+ and CD3+CD8+ responders were then sorted. The receptor was derived from a human patient who was an organ donor for intestinal transplantation. The chain has TRBV27 and TRBJ1-2, with 11 bases lining up with TRBD1. The material sequenced was alloreactive CD4+ T cells from a mixed lymphocyte reaction culture, taken before transplantation. The subset was: CFSE-low proliferating T cells sorted from approximately 6-day pre-transplant mixed lymphocyte reaction (GvH or HvG direction). The DNA for the CDR3 is TGTGCCAGCAGTGCGGACAGGGGGCTAGGCTACACCTTC. Its protein product is CASSADRGLGYTF.